A single sample is the source of the 21 T cell receptor beta chains below, sequenced in a study of T-cell memory formation after mild COVID-19 (dated by TCRdb to the early 2020s). Receptors were amplified or captured by 5' RACE. TCRdb lists the instrument as Illumina NovaSeq 6000. TCRdb itself trimmed the public reads at Q25 with fastp, ran MiXCR and retained productive beta chains. Rows merge per CDR3 protein into single entries with the most common DNA and genes. The sample has around 510,000 distinct CDR3 sequences on record, about 22% of them singletons. The top ten constitute approximately 8% of the sample. Sequenced sample: PBMCs or a T cell subset sorted from them (not recorded which). The origin of the receptors is an adult woman who had mild COVID-19 (a few samples of this study predate the infection). The sample titles of this study are shuffled in the database, so cell type and time point are left out; the donor was told from shared clones.

This clonotype was seen more than once but under ten times. V is TRBV5-1 and J is TRBJ1-1; D is unresolved. V lost 1 base to trimming and J lost 1 base, with 8 bases between them. The V gene's germline CDR1 is SGHRS and CDR2 YFSETQ. The CDR3 totals 14 residues. DNA of the CDR3: TGCGCCAGCAGCTTGTTACAGCCGAACACTGAAGCTTTCTTT. The encoded protein is CASSLLQPNTEAFF.

This chain uses TRBV29-1 with TRBJ1-2, with D possibly matching TRBD1 (6 bases). The CDR3 has 15 residues. Germline V lookup: CDR1 SQVTM, CDR2 ANQGSEA. V shed 6 bases and J shed 6 bases, with 23 bases lying between them. The CDR3 DNA reads as TGCAGCGTGCGATCGGTGAGGGGGAGGTTGAATGGCTACACCTTC. It translates to CSVRSVRGRLNGYTF.

This chain links TRBV3-1 with TRBJ2-1; 8 bases are shared with TRBD2. Unmatched junction bases numbered 11, after V lost 0 bases and J lost 1 base. The CDR3 covers 19 residues. Germline-derived CDR1 and CDR2 are LGHDT and YNNKEL (reference sequence). The CDR3: CASSQDELESGSSYNEQFF. Written as DNA, the CDR3 is TGTGCCAGCAGCCAAGATGAGCTAGAGAGCGGGAGTTCCTACAATGAGCAGTTCTTC.

The chain combines TRBV29-1 with TRBJ1-2; 8 bases match TRBD1. CDR3 length equals 13 residues. The V segment lost 5 bases and the J segment 5 bases; nucleotides outside the gene matches: 7. Germline V gene lookup returns CDR1 SQVTM and CDR2 ANQGSEA. CDR3 residues: CSVNRGVGYGYTF. DNA for the CDR3: TGCAGCGTTAACAGGGGGGTTGGGTATGGCTACACCTTC.

The CDR3 spells CASSGRQGMNTEAFF. The DNA for the CDR3 is TGTGCCAGCAGCGGCAGACAGGGAATGAACACTGAAGCTTTCTTT. This chain uses TRBV11-2 with TRBJ1-1; 7 nucleotides agree with TRBD1. J gave up 0 bases and V 5 bases, and 6 bases lay outside the gene matches. CDR3 size: 15 residues. Germline V gene data show CDR1 as SGHAT and CDR2 as FQNNGV.

This clonotype has just a few counts. The chain uses TRBV4-1 and TRBJ1-1; D is perhaps TRBD1 (6 bases). The CDR3 is made up of 17 amino acids. The V and J ends lost 0 bases and 2 bases respectively, with 16 bases between them. Germline lookup yields CDR1 MGHRA and CDR2 YSYEKL. The CDR3 sequence: CASSQDLGQGRNTEAFF. The CDR3 nucleotides are TGCGCCAGCAGCCAAGATTTAGGCCAGGGGAGAAACACTGAAGCTTTCTTT.

This clonotype was seen many times. The chain couples TRBV7-9 to TRBJ2-1, with 9 bases matching TRBD2. The V gene end was trimmed by 0 bases and the J gene end by 8 bases; junction bases not matched to a gene: 14. This CDR3 is 18 amino acids long. Per germline, CDR1 SEHNR and CDR2 FQNEAQ (reference sequence). CDR3 sequence: CASSLAAGPSGMVYEQFF. CDR3 coding DNA: TGTGCCAGCAGCTTAGCGGCCGGCCCTAGCGGGATGGTCTATGAGCAGTTCTTC.

In this sample, this clonotype turned up a few times. The V and J genes are TRBV20-1 and TRBJ1-4, with a weak D call TRBD1 (6 bases). Deletions cut 5 bases from V and 4 bases from J, with 11 bases between. There are 13 residues in the CDR3. Germline loops: CDR1 DFQATT, CDR2 SNEGSKA (reference sequence). The DNA for the CDR3 is TGCAGTGCTCCTAGAGGGGGTAATGAAAAACTGTTTTTT. It is translated as CSAPRGGNEKLFF.

This clonotype was recorded at least ten times. The CDR3 here is CASSSTPANYGYTF. The CDR3 nucleotides are TGCGCCAGCAGCTCGACGCCGGCCAACTATGGCTACACCTTC. The genes are TRBV5-1 and TRBJ1-2; D unresolved. The CDR3 totals 14 residues. V was trimmed by 3 bases and J by 2 bases, leaving 11 bases between them. CDR1 and CDR2 (germline): SGHRS, YFSETQ.

The V call is TRBV19, the J call TRBJ1-1; 9 bases map to TRBD1. This CDR3 has 14 residues. Germline V CDR1 and CDR2: LNHDA, SQIVND (reference sequence). J gave up 1 base and V 8 bases, and 5 bases lay outside the gene matches. CDR3 sequence (DNA): TGTGCCAGTGGACAACAGGGGGCGAACACTGAAGCTTTCTTT. Translated: CASGQQGANTEAFF.

The chain combines TRBV12-3 or TRBV12-4 with TRBJ1-2; 7 bases agree with TRBD1. Trimming took 4 bases from V and 6 from J; bases not matched to a gene: 11. The CDR3 consists of 15 residues. The CDR3 reads CASSWGPGQWDGYTF. The CDR3 nucleotides read TGTGCCAGCAGTTGGGGTCCGGGACAGTGGGATGGCTACACCTTC.

The chain combines TRBV7-8 with TRBJ1-5; the D is unclear. Deletions cut 1 base from V and 6 bases from J, with 10 bases between. CDR3 length: 14 amino acids. CDR1 is SGHVS, CDR2 FQNEAQ, per germline. This chain's CDR3 is CASSLGGVTQPQHF. CDR3 sequence (DNA): TGTGCCAGCAGCTTAGGGGGTGTGACTCAGCCCCAGCATTTT.

The genes are TRBV3-1 and TRBJ1-2; D gene unclear. With 3 bases removed from V and 4 bases from J, the gap between germline ends came to 9 bases. CDR3 size: 13 residues. The germline CDR1 and CDR2 sequences are LGHDT and YNNKEL (reference sequence). As DNA, the CDR3 is TGTGCCAGCAGCCATCCGAGGTCCTATGGCTACACCTTC. Its protein product is CASSHPRSYGYTF.

The V gene is TRBV21-1, the J gene TRBJ2-1; the table's D call of TRBD2 was not tested on the DNA. TRBV21-1 is a recognized pseudogene. The CDR3 runs 17 residues. CDR3 sequence (DNA): TGTGCCAGCAGCAAGACCCCAGCGGGAGGTTGGGCTGATGAGCAGTTCTTC. Its protein is CASSKTPAGGWADEQFF.

This clonotype showed up just a few times. The J gene is TRBJ2-3, the V gene TRBV28, with TRBD2 identical over 12 bases. Germline V gives CDR1 MDHEN, CDR2 SYDVKM. The CDR3 length is 18 residues. After removal of 5 bases from V and 2 bases from J, the junction contained 11 bases not matched to a gene. The DNA for the CDR3 is TGTGCCAGCAGTCCCTCTCCTAGCGGGAGGGCCCTCACAGATACGCAGTATTTT. Its translation is CASSPSPSGRALTDTQYF.

This chain uses TRBV29-1 with TRBJ2-1; possible D gene TRBD2, 6 bases. CDR3 length equals 11 residues. CDR1 and CDR2 (germline): SQVTM, ANQGSEA. V lost 8 bases and J 5 bases, leaving 10 bases between the germline ends. DNA for the CDR3: TGCAGCTTGACGGGGGACAATGAGCAGTTCTTC. Amino acid sequence: CSLTGDNEQFF.

The chain has TRBV29-1 and TRBJ2-7, with 10 bases fitting TRBD2. Looked up from germline, CDR1 is SQVTM and CDR2 is ANQGSEA. The CDR3 is 13 amino acids. V trimming: 3 bases; J trimming: 2 bases; junction bases outside the gene matches: 1. CDR3 region: CSVDLAGAYEQYF. Here the CDR3 DNA reads TGCAGCGTTGATCTAGCGGGGGCCTACGAGCAGTACTTC.

The rearrangement links TRBV5-1 to TRBJ2-1; D may match TRBD1 or TRBD2 (5 bases each). Per the germline V gene, CDR1 is SGHRS and CDR2 is YFSETQ. The ends were cut back, 1 base at V and 4 bases at J, with 12 bases in the middle. The CDR3 length is 15 residues. The DNA of the CDR3 is TGCGCCAGCAGCTTGAATGAGGGGCGGTACAATGAGCAGTTCTTC. Its protein product is CASSLNEGRYNEQFF.

The chain combines TRBV28 with TRBJ2-1; 14 nucleotides match TRBD2. The V and J ends lost 3 bases and 14 bases, in that order; junction bases with no gene match: 0. This CDR3 is built from 12 residues. CDR1 is MDHEN and CDR2 is SYDVKM in the germline V gene. CDR3 amino acids: CASSLTSGREFF. The DNA for the CDR3 is TGTGCCAGCAGTTTGACTAGCGGGAGGGAGTTCTTC.

This clonotype has just a few counts. This chain uses TRBV20-1 with TRBJ1-2; possibly TRBD1 for D (5 bases). The V and J ends lost 3 bases and 6 bases respectively, with 14 bases between them. Germline CDR1 is DFQATT and CDR2 is SNEGSKA (reference sequence). This CDR3 contains 13 residues. The CDR3 bases are TGCAGTGCTAGTAGGGGCCCGGCGGATGGCTACACCTTC. It translates to CSASRGPADGYTF.

The sample holds a few counts of this clonotype. CDR3 nucleotide sequence: TGTGCCAGCAGCTCCCAGCAGTGGGGAGGTTCACCCCTCCACTTT. This gives the protein CASSSQQWGGSPLHF. This chain joins TRBV7-6 and TRBJ1-6; D call uncertain. The CDR3 sequence is 15 residues long. Germline CDR1 SGHVS, CDR2 FNYEAQ. The V and J ends lost 4 bases and 9 bases respectively, with 16 bases between them.